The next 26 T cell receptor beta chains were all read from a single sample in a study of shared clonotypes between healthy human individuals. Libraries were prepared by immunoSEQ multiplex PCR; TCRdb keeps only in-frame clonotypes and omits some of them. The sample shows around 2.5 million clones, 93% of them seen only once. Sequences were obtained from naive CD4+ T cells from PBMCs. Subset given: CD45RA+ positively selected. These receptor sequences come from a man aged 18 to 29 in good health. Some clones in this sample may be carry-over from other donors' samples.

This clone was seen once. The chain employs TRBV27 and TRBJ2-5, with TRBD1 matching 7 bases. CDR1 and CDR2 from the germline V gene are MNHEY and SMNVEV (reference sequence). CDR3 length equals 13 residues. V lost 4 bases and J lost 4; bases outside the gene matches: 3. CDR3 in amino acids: CASSWPGGETQYF. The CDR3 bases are TGTGCCAGCAGTTGGCCAGGGGGAGAGACCCAGTACTTC.

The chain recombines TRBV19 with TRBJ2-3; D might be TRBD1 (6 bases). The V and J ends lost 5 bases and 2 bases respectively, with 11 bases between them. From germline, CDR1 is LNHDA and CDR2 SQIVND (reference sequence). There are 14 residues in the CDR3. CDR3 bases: TGTGCCAGTAGTCCAACAGGGACCACAGATACGCAGTATTTT. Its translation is CASSPTGTTDTQYF.

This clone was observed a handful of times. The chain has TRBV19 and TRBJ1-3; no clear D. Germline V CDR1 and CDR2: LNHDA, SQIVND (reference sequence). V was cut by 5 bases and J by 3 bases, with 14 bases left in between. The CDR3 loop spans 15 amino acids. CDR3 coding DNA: TGTGCCAGTAGTGAAGGGCGATCTTATGGAAACACCATATATTTT. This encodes CASSEGRSYGNTIYF. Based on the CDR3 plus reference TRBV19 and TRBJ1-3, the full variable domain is DGGITQSPKYLFRKEGQNVTLSCEQNLNHDAMYWYRQDPGQGLRLIYYSQIVNDFQKGDIAEGYSVSREKKESFPLTVTSAQKNPTAFYLCASSEGRSYGNTIYFGEGSWLTVV.

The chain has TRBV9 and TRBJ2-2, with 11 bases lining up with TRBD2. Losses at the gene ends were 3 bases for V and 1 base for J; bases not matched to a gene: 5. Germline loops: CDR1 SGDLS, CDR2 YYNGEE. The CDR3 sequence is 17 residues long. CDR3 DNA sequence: TGTGCCAGCAGCGCCGCCGGGACTAGCGGGAACACCGGGGAGCTGTTTTTT. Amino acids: CASSAAGTSGNTGELFF.

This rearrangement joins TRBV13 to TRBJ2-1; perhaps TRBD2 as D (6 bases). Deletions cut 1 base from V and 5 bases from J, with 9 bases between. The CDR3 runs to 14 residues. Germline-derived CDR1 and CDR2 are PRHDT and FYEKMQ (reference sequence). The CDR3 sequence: CASSLVPGDNEQFF. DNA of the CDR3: TGTGCCAGCAGCTTAGTTCCGGGAGACAATGAGCAGTTCTTC.

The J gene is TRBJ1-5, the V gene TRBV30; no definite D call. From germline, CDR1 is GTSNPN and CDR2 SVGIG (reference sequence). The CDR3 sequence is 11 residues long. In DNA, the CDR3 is TGTGCTGCGGGCGAAAATCAGCCCCAGCATTTT. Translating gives CAAGENQPQHF. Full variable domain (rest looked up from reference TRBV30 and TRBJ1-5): SQTIHQWPATLVQPVGSPLSLECTVEGTSNPNLYWYRQAAGRGLQLLFYSVGIGQISSEVPQNLSASRPQDRQFILSSKKLLLSDSGFYLCAAGENQPQHFGDGTRLSIL.

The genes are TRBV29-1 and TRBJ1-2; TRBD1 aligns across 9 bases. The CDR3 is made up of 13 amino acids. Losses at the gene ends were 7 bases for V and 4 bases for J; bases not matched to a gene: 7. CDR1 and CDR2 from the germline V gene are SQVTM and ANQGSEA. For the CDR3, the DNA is TGCAGCGCCCAACAGGGGGCCGGCTATGGCTACACCTTC. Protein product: CSAQQGAGYGYTF.

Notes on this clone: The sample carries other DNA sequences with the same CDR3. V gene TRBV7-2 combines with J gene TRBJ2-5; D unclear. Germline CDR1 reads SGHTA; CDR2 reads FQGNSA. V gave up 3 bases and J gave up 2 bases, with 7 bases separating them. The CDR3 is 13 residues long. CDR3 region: CASSLAFQETQYF. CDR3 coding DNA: TGTGCCAGCAGCTTGGCATTTCAAGAGACCCAGTACTTC.

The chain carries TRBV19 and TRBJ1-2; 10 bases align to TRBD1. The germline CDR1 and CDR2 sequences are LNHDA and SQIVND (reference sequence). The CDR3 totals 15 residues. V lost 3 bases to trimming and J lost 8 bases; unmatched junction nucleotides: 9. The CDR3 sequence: CASSMAPGQGKGYTF. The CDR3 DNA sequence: TGTGCCAGTAGTATGGCCCCGGGACAGGGGAAAGGCTACACCTTC.

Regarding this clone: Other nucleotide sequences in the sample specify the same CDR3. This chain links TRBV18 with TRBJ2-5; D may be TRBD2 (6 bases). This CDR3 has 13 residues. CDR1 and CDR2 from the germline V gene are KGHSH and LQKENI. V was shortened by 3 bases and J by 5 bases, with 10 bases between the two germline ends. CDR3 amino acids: CASSPTRGETQYF. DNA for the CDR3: TGTGCCAGCTCACCGACCCGGGGGGAGACCCAGTACTTC.

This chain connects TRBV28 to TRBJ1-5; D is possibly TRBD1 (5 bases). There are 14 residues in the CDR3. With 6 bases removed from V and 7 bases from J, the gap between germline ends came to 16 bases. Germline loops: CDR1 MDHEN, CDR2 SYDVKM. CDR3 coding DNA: TGTGCCAGCAGCCTGGCAGGGATCGGGCAGCCCCAGCATTTT. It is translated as CASSLAGIGQPQHF.

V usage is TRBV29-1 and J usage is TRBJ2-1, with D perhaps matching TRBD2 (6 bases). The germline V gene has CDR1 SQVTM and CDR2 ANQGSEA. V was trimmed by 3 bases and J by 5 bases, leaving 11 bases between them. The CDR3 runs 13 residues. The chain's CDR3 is CSVDYASDNEQFF. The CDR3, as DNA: TGCAGCGTTGATTATGCTAGCGACAATGAGCAGTTCTTC.

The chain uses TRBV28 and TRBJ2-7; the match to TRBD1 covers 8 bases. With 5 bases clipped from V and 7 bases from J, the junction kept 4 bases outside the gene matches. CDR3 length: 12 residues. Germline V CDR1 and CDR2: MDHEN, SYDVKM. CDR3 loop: CASSQGAGEQYF. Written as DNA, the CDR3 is TGTGCCAGCAGTCAGGGGGCGGGGGAGCAGTACTTC.

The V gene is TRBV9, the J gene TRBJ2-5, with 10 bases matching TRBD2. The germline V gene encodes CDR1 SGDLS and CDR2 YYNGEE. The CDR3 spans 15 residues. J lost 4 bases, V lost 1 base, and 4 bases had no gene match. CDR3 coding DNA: TGTGCCAGCAGCGTATCCTCTAGCGGGGGAGAGACCCAGTACTTC. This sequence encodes CASSVSSSGGETQYF.

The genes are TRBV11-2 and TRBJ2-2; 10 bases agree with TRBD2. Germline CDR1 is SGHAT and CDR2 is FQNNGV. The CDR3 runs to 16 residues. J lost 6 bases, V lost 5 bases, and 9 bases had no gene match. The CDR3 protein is CASSPRQREGPGELFF. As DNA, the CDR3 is TGTGCCAGCAGCCCCCGGCAGCGGGAGGGCCCCGGGGAGCTGTTTTTT. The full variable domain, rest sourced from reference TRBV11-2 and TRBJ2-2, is EAGVAQSPRYKIIEKRQSVAFWCNPISGHATLYWYQQILGQGPKLLIQFQNNGVVDDSQLPKDRFSAERLKGVDSTLKIQPAKLEDSAVYLCASSPRQREGPGELFFGEGSRLTVL.

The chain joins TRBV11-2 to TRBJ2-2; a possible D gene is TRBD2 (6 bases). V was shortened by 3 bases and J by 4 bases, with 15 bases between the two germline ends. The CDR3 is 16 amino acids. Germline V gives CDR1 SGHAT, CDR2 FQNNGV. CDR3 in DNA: TGTGCCAGCAGCTTTATAGGGGTCGGGGGCACCGGGGAGCTGTTTTTT. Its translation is CASSFIGVGGTGELFF.

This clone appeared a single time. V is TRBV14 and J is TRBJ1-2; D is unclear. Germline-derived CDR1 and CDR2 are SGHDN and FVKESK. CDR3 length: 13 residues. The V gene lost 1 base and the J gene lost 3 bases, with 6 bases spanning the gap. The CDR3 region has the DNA TGTGCCAGCAGCCAAGGGACTTACTATGGCTACACCTTC. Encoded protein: CASSQGTYYGYTF.

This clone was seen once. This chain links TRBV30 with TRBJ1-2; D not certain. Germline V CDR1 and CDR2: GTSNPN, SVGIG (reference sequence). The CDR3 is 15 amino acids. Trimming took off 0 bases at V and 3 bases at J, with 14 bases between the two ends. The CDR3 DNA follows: TGTGCCTGGAGTGTACCCACGGACGGGTACTATGGCTACACCTTC. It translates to CAWSVPTDGYYGYTF.

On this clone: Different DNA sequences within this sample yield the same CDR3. CDR3 sequence: CASSLGLADNEQFF. CDR3 sequence (DNA): TGCGCCAGCAGCTTGGGCCTAGCTGACAATGAGCAGTTCTTC. This sequence joins TRBV5-1 and TRBJ2-1; a weak D match, TRBD2 (5 bases). The CDR3 is 14 residues long. Germline CDR1 and CDR2: SGHRS and YFSETQ. The V and J ends lost 0 bases and 5 bases respectively, with 9 bases between them.

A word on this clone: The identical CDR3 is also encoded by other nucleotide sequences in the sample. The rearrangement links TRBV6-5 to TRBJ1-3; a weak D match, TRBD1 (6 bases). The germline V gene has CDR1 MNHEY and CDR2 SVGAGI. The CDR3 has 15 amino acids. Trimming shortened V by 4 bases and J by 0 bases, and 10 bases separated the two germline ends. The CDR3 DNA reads TGTGCCAGCAGTTCGGGACAAGTCTCTGGAAACACCATATATTTT. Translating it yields CASSSGQVSGNTIYF.

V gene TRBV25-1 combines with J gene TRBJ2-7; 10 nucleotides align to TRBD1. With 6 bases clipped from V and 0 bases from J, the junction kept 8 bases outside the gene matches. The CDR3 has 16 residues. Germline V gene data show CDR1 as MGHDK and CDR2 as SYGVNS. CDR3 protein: CASSTGQGTRSYEQYF. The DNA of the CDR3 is TGTGCCAGCAGCACGGGACAGGGGACCCGCTCCTACGAGCAGTACTTC.

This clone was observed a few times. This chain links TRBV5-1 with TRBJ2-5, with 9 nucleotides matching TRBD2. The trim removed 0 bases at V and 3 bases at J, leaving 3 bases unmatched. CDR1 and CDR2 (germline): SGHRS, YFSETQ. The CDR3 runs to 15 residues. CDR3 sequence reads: CASSLGASGEETQYF. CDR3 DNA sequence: TGCGCCAGCAGCTTGGGGGCTAGCGGGGAAGAGACCCAGTACTTC.

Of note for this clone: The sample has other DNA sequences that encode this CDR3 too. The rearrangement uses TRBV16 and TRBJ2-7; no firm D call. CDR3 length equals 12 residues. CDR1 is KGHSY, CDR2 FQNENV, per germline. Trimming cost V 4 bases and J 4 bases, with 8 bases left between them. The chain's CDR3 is CASSRLGYEQYF. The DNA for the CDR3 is TGTGCCAGCAGCCGACTCGGGTACGAGCAGTACTTC.

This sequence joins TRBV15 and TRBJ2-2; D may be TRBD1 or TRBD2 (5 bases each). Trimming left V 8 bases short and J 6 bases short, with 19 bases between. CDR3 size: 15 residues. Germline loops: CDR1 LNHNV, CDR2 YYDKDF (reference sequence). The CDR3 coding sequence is TGTGCCACCGCCCGGGGCGGAACAAGGTCCGGGGAGCTGTTTTTT. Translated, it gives CATARGGTRSGELFF.

The CDR3: CASSPLPGAQYF. CDR3 nucleotides: TGTGCCAGCAGTCCCCTCCCGGGTGCGCAGTACTTC. This rearrangement joins TRBV28 to TRBJ2-7; the D is unclear. Looked up from germline, CDR1 is MDHEN and CDR2 is SYDVKM. The germline V and J ends were trimmed by 5 bases and 9 bases, with 14 bases remaining between them. This CDR3 is built from 12 residues.

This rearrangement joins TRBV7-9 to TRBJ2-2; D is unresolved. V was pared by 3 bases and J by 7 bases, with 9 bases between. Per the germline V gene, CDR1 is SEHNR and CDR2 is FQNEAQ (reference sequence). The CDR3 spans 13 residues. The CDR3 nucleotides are TGTGCCAGCAGCTTCGATGGATTCGGGGAGCTGTTTTTT. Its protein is CASSFDGFGELFF. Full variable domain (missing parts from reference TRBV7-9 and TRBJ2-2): DTGVSQNPRHKITKRGQNVTFRCDPISEHNRLYWYRQTLGQGPEFLTYFQNEAQLEKSRLLSDRFSAERPKGSFSTLEIQRTEQGDSAMYLCASSFDGFGELFFGEGSRLTVL.